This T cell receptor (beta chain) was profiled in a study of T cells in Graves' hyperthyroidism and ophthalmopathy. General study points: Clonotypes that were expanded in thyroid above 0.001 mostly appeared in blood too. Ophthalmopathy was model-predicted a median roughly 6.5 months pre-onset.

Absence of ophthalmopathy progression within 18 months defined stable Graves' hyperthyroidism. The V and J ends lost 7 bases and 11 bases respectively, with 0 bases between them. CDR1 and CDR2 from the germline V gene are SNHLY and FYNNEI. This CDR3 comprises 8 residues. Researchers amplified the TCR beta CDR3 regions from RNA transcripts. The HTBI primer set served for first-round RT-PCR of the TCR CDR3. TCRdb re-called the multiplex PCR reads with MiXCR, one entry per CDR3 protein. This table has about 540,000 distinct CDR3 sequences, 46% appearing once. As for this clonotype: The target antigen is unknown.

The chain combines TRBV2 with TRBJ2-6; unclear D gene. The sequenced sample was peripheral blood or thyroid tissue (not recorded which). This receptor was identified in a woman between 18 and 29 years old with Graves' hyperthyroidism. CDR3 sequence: CASNVLTF. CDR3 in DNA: TGTGCCAGCAACGTCCTGACTTTC.